What follows are 4 T cell receptor beta chains derived from one specimen sequenced in a study of cytomegalovirus exposure and HLA in healthy donors. PCR amplification relied on 60 Vbeta primers (plus 13 Jbeta primers). Sequencing used immunoSEQ multiplex PCR; TCRdb keeps in-frame clones, though not all of them. The data hold fewer than 200,000 clones, with 82% observed a single time. The sample was PBMCs. The receptor set was obtained from a girl aged 5-17 years in good health and CMV-seropositive.

This chain uses TRBV7-6 with TRBJ2-7; TRBD2 aligns across 8 bases. CDR1 SGHVS and CDR2 FNYEAQ come from the germline V gene. The CDR3 covers 15 residues. J was trimmed by 3 bases and V by 3 bases; bases with no gene match: 7. CDR3 nucleotides: TGTGCCAGCAGCTTGGCAAGCGGGAGTTTCTACGAGCAGTACTTC. As protein: CASSLASGSFYEQYF.

This clone has more than one count but fewer than ten. This sequence joins TRBV6-4 and TRBJ2-3; 11 positions agree with TRBD2. After removal of 6 bases from V and 6 bases from J, the junction contained 8 bases not matched to a gene. This CDR3 is 15 amino acids long. Germline V lookup: CDR1 MRHNA, CDR2 SNTAGT. The CDR3, as DNA: TGTGCCAGCAGGGCACTAGCGGGAGATGCTGATACGCAGTATTTT. Its translation: CASRALAGDADTQYF.

The chain has TRBV29-1 and TRBJ2-7, with 7 bases lining up with TRBD2. The CDR3 extends over 12 amino acids. CDR1 SQVTM and CDR2 ANQGSEA come from the germline V gene. The ends lost 4 bases at V and 2 bases at J; junction bases unmatched: 2. The CDR3 bases are TGCAGCGTTGGGGCGGGAGCCTACGAGCAGTACTTC. It is translated as CSVGAGAYEQYF.

This chain links TRBV28 with TRBJ2-2; possible D gene TRBD2, 6 bases. CDR3 length: 15 residues. CDR1 and CDR2 from the germline V gene are MDHEN and SYDVKM. The germline V and J ends were trimmed by 7 bases and 3 bases, with 15 bases remaining between them. The chain's CDR3 is CASTADGSYTGELFF. CDR3 DNA: TGTGCCAGCACCGCGGACGGGAGTTACACCGGGGAGCTGTTTTTT.